The sequence of this TCR beta chain was determined in a study of blood T cell repertoires in COVID-19. Across the study: There were acute and convalescent COVID-19 samples, and they came from the United States, Italy and Spain. T cells, B-cell-depleted T cells, or PBMCs provided the cDNA or gDNA that served as material.

Measured with immunoSEQ multiplex PCR; TCRdb has only the in-frame clones, and not every one. The table shows some 200,000 clones, with about 85% occurring only once. Looked up from germline, CDR1 is LNHDA and CDR2 is SQIVND (reference sequence). Trimming shortened V by 9 bases and J by 5 bases, and 17 bases separated the two germline ends. This CDR3 spans 14 amino acids. This TCR was sampled from a woman in her sixties or seventies with acute or convalescent COVID-19. The source material was peripheral blood. The gene calls are TRBV19 and TRBJ2-1; maybe TRBD2 (6 bases). The CDR3 DNA reads as TGTGCCAGCAAGCAGGACTACTTCAACAATGAGCAGTTCTTC. It codes for CASKQDYFNNEQFF. The entire variable domain, with the rest obtained from reference TRBV19 and TRBJ2-1, is as follows: DGGITQSPKYLFRKEGQNVTLSCEQNLNHDAMYWYRQDPGQGLRLIYYSQIVNDFQKGDIAEGYSVSREKKESFPLTVTSAQKNPTAFYLCASKQDYFNNEQFFGPGTRLTVL.